The sequence of this T cell receptor beta chain was determined in a study of beta chain features in type 1 diabetes. The overall study: There was similarity between patients and healthy donors in age, gender and cell yields.

Points from the study as a whole: HLA effects on TCRB rearrangement stayed unresolved here. Within patients, naive, central memory and Treg TCRB repertoires seemed more similar than within healthy donors. All four CD4+ subsets of Type 1 diabetes patients contained TCRB CDR3s that were moderately but significantly shorter.

With respect to this clone: The antigen is unknown.

Germline V lookup: CDR1 DFQATT, CDR2 SNEGSKA (reference sequence). The germline V and J ends were trimmed by 5 bases and 4 bases, with 7 bases remaining between them. This CDR3 region has 11 residues. The whole isolated RNA underwent reverse transcription, so sequencing captured expressed TCRB transcripts. Here immunoSEQ multiplex PCR was the method, and the copy in TCRdb shows in-frame clones only, minus some. The sample consists of 150,000 to 200,000 clones, roughly 65% of them appearing once. The receptor was isolated from a man aged 25-45 years with type 1 diabetes. The source material was naive CD4+ T cells from blood. The rearrangement uses TRBV20-1 and TRBJ2-3; D unresolved. The CDR3 sequence: CSAAVADTQYF. The DNA for the CDR3 is TGCAGTGCTGCGGTGGCAGATACGCAGTATTTT.